The source of this T cell receptor beta chain is a study of blood T cells in healthy people across ages (dated by TCRdb to about 2015). Study-wide context: In model experiments, roughly one uniquely barcoded TCR beta cDNA molecule per two T cells was captured by template switching. The study analyzed two additional independent replicas of 1 million unique cDNA reads from the same blood draw for two donors, one aged 18 to 30 and one aged 80 or older. To avoid experimental bias, donors of different ages were spread randomly across the sequencing lanes. To track age-related changes in TCR beta repertoire diversity, the study relied on deep sequencing normalized with unique cDNA molecular identifiers. The donors were divided into four age groups: young (average around 17 years), middle-aged (approximately 39), aged (about 61) and long-lived (around 87).

CDR3 length: 15 amino acids, cysteine to phenylalanine. The retained sequence is limited to the CDR3, 45 bases, with the frame set at the first base. Trimming leaves V shorter by 0 bases and J shorter by 8 bases, with the junction holding 6 bases beyond the gene matches. Via the germline V gene, CDR1 is KGHSH and CDR2 LQKENI. In the case of this clonotype: It has no known antigen specificity. One base away there is no much larger clone; base qualities are not given.

Library generation was performed with 5' RACE. Sequencing was performed on an Illumina HiSeq 2500. A second PCR of roughly 6 to 11 cycles was run with a J-beta primer mix and a sample-barcoded 5' primer. Each TCR beta cDNA molecule received a unique molecular identifier from a template-switch 5' adaptor carrying 12 random nucleotides. Each sample yielded at least 2.5 million CDR3-containing paired-end reads. The Mint cDNA synthesis kit, primed by a TRBC-specific oligonucleotide, was used to synthesize first-strand cDNA from all RNA. Following uracil-DNA glycosylase treatment, all cDNA underwent a first 18-cycle PCR with the universal primers M1SS and BC2_uni_R. As for how the authors treated the data: For normalization, 1 million high-quality reads, each with a distinct molecular identifier, were randomly selected from each sample. Instead of being binned into consensus sequences, reads that shared molecular identifiers were thrown out. MiTCR, set to a Q25 quality threshold and the strictest error-elimination algorithm, was used for CDR3 identification, clonotype clustering and error correction. Lower-bound total TCR beta diversity was estimated with a nonparametric unseen species model using Euler transformation. The public reads were reanalyzed by TCRdb: fastp trimming at Q25, MiXCR alignment, in-frame beta chains only. Every CDR3 protein is listed once, alongside the most common genes and DNA of its rows. TCRdb, not the original authors, processed these V and J calls. This sample is represented by some 900,000 distinct CDR3 sequences; around 48% of them were singletons. Around an eighth of the sample belongs to the ten largest clones.

Donors were a few dozen systemically healthy Caucasian individuals from Russia aged about 6 to 100 years. Approximately 10 milliliters of peripheral blood were collected from each donor into EDTA-treated Vacutainer tubes. Ficoll-Paque density-gradient centrifugation was used to isolate PBMCs, with at least 7 million obtained per sample. Trizol reagent was used to extract total RNA from PBMCs, with at least 5.5 micrograms per sample. Naive CD45RAhigh/CD27high T cell percentages were measured by flow cytometry on a PBMC aliquot from every donor. What the study reported, not specific to this receptor: Estimates of total diversity from one million sequenced T cells were regarded as lower bounds and underestimates. Conclusive comparison of naive and antigen-experienced compartments was prevented by the profiling of bulk unsorted PBMCs. As age increased, observed TCR beta diversity per million T cells dropped in a roughly linear way, and a significant reduction was already evident by age 40. There was a strong correlation between observed TCR beta diversity and the percentage of naive T cells measured by flow cytometry. Compared with the aged group, the long-lived group had more naive CD4+ T cells, fewer expanded clones and increased TCR diversity, a pattern suggesting age selection. Because the CMV infection status of the donors was unknown, age-related changes in expanded clonotypes may potentially have been confounded.

The sample consisted of blood. The receptor comes from a man aged 25 to 40 in good health. Here the chain combines TRBV18 and TRBJ2-1; 8 bases in between match TRBD1. The CDR3 protein: CASSPPDRVGYEQFF. The sequenced DNA: TGTGCCAGCTCACCACCGGACAGGGTAGGATATGAGCAGTTCTTC.